This T cell receptor (beta chain) is from a study of Graves' ophthalmopathy and Graves' hyperthyroidism. In its sample, this clonotype was seen many times. As the template, RNA transcripts were used to amplify TCR beta CDR3 regions. First-round RT-PCR relied on HTBI primers, and a second-round multiplex PCR came next. In TCRdb, the multiplex PCR reads were re-called with MiXCR into one record per CDR3 protein. The sample contains 450,000 or so distinct CDR3 sequences, around an eighth of which appear only once. Lactation, pregnancy, uncontrolled infections and other autoimmune diseases were all grounds for excluding patients. Isolation of PBMCs was performed using around 9.1 ml of fresh peripheral blood. This clonotype was obtained from a woman in her twenties or thirties with Graves' ophthalmopathy. The specimen sequenced was blood.

The CDR3 DNA is TGTGCCAGCAGAGAAGGGGGGAAGAACACTGAAGCTTTCTTT. Translating gives CASREGGKNTEAFF. V is TRBV12-3 or TRBV12-4 and J is TRBJ1-1; D perhaps matches TRBD1 (6 bases). CDR3 size: 14 residues. Trimming took off 6 bases at V and 1 base at J, with 12 bases between the two ends.